The following is a TCR beta chain sequence with its context. The antigen this receptor binds is unknown. Per-base quality was not reported, and no clone a single base away is much larger than it. The data originate from a study of shared clonotypes between healthy human individuals (dated by TCRdb to the early 2020s). At the level of the whole study: Three men and two women, aged 18 to 49 years, made up the cohort. Per donor, three plates each were used for CD4 naive and CD4 memory, two for CD8 naive, and one for CD8 memory. The study deeply sequenced blood TCR repertoires of about 5 healthy adults to estimate repertoire size and the extent of clonotype sharing between individuals. Different laboratories and diverse techniques were used to prepare libraries and sequence TCR repertoires, to increase sequencing depth and limit assay-specific biases. Per donor, leukapheresis produced somewhere between about 0.94 and 8.9 billion PBMCs.

What the study reported, not specific to this receptor: Because the study included only a small number of donors, the genetic and exposure-history diversity represented was limited. Sampling was restricted to blood, and TCR repertoires in tissue are likely to differ from TCR repertoires in blood. Higher generation probabilities were observed for clonotypes shared by all four sorted-subset donors than for non-shared clonotypes. Incomplete sequencing was indicated by rarefaction of sorted-subset datasets, despite the large sequencing depth. Pairwise subsampling indicated that sequencing depth was expected to affect the degree of clonotype sharing among donors. When several donors were compared, the shared fraction of clonotypes was around 4.6% for naive CD4, roughly 3.4% for naive CD8, 2.3% for memory CD4, and 0.4% for memory CD8. Larger estimated clonotype richness was generally found for naive subsets than for memory subsets.

Reading from cysteine to phenylalanine, the CDR3 counts 17 amino acids. Only the CDR3 portion is preserved as DNA: 51 bases, with reading frame beginning at the first base. Looking up the germline V gene yields CDR1 LGHNA and CDR2 YNFKEQ. The V end gives up 3 bases and the J end 3 bases, leaving 12 bases in the junction not matched to a gene. CD8 naive samples consisted of CD45RO-negative cells that were positively selected for CCR7, yielding a CD45RA+CCR7+ population without TemRA cells. The donors were healthy, HIV-negative adults who had no recently reported acute infections or vaccinations. All donors were Caucasian adults living in Nashville, Tennessee, USA. After blood collection by leukapheresis, PBMCs were isolated using Ficoll-Histopaque density gradient centrifugation and then cryopreserved in the vapor phase of liquid nitrogen. Analytical flow cytometry was used to check the purity and quantity of each magnetically sorted T cell population. From each sorted fraction, genomic DNA was isolated and quantified by UV absorbance on a Nanodrop 2000c.

TCR CDR3 regions were amplified from genomic DNA by multiplex PCR using the deep immunoSEQ assay. Genomic DNA extracted from each cell subset was distributed evenly over all wells of several immunoSEQ 96-well plates, and each plate served as one replicate. For sorted subsets, around 200 ng genomic DNA, equal to about 30,000 T cell genomes, was loaded into each replicate PCR. Purified libraries were measured with a Qubit 3.0 fluorometer, size-checked on a Bioanalyzer 2100, and measured again with the KAPA Library Quantification kit. A separate single-read 150-cycle Illumina NextSeq 550 flow cell was used to sequence each immunoSEQ 96-well plate. Concerning the study's data processing: Because only junctional sequences without quality scores were contained in the immunoSEQ output, filtering matching that applied to full-length reads could not be performed. Sequences were annotated with PyIR, a Python wrapper for IgBLAST v1.9, using IMGT germline references to assign V/J genes and CDR3. Reads were filtered out if the reads had weak V/J assignments (E-value above 1e-6), no CDR3, stop codons, out-of-frame junctions, or ambiguous translated residues. A V3J clonotype was defined by an identical inferred V gene, J gene, and CDR3 amino acid sequence. To compute the percentage overlap between repertoires, the number of shared unique clonotypes was divided by the size of the smaller repertoire. Richness of each repertoire was evaluated using RTK rarefaction, the Chao1 estimator, and Recon v2.1 estimates of unobserved clonotypes. For all TCRbeta clonotypes obtained by the gDNA method from a few donors, generation probabilities were computed with OLGA. In its TCRdb copy, this immuneACCESS table keeps in-frame sequences only and misses some clones. Where compared with another copy, unresolved V genes explain less than half of these, and the others have no known cause. From that table come the V and J calls and clone size; the DNA was used to work out D and trimming. Here the sample has roughly 2.1 million clones; just over 90% occur a single time. The biggest ten clones account for 1.7% of the sample.

Rearrangement joined TRBV4-2 to TRBJ2-5; TRBD2 lines up with 8 middle nucleotides. The specimen was naive CD8+ T cells from PBMCs. Sample cell subset or site, as interpreted from the label and publication: CD45RA+CCR7+. The clonotype originates from a man younger than 35 in good health. Some clones in this sample may be carry-over from other donors' samples. This receptor has the CDR3 CASSQRGASGYEETQYF. The nucleotides are TGTGCCAGCAGCCAGAGGGGAGCTAGCGGGTACGAAGAGACCCAGTACTTC.